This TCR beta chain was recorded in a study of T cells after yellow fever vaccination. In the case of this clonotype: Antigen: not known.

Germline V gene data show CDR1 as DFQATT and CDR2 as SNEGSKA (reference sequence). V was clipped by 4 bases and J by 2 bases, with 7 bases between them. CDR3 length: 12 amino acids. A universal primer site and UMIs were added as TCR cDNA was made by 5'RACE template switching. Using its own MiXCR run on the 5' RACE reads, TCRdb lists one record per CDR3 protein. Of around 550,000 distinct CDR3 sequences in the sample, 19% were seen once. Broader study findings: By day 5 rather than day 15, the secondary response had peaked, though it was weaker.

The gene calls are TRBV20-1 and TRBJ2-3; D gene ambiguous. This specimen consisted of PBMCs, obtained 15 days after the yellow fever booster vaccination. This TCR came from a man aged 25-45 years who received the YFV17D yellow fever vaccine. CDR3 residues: CSAKTLTDTQYF. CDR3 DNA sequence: TGCAGTGCTAAGACACTCACAGATACGCAGTATTTT.